This T cell receptor beta chain was obtained from a study of blood T cell repertoires in COVID-19 (dated by TCRdb to the early 2020s). Regarding the research as a whole: Samples covering the acute and convalescent phases of COVID-19 were provided by collaborators in the United States, Italy and Spain. The samples were drawn from the first 160 participants of the ongoing ImmuneRACE study and from roughly 1,300 subjects provided by 6 global collaborators. The material from the prospective study consisted of cDNA or gDNA derived from T cells, B-cell-depleted T cells, or PBMCs. Where available, HLA class I and class II types were obtained from metadata supplied by the sample provider rather than from assay-based typing. The repertoires were released in a freely available public database intended as a resource for research on the immune response to SARS-CoV-2. Nearly every sample came with metadata listing a de-identified subject ID, COVID-19 status, age in years and sex. Deeply sampled blood TCRbeta repertoires from subjects exposed to, actively infected with, or recovered from COVID-19 were included in the dataset.

Turning to this clone: Its cognate antigen has yet to be identified. The sample holds no much larger clone one base away, and base qualities are not on file.

Study-level results and caveats: How much clinical and demographic metadata was included differed by source and by participant, and the metadata was provided uncurated.

The immunoSEQ Assay, a bias-controlled multiplex PCR, was used to amplify TCRbeta CDR3 regions from genomic DNA. For the original study's pipeline: The number of nucleated cells in each sample was estimated by amplification of reference gene primers within the assay. Sequence reads were collapsed and filtered to measure the absolute abundance of every unique TCRbeta CDR3 rearrangement. For each sample, productive Simpson clonality was calculated as the square root of Simpson's diversity index over productive rearrangements. The immuneACCESS repertoire file appears here via TCRdb, limited to in-frame rearrangements. These files lack a portion of the clones; in checked studies, under half of the deficit traces to unresolved V genes, and the cause of the others is not known. The V and J calls and clone size are taken from that table; D and trimming were inferred from the DNA. In all, the sample holds under 200,000 clones, and under 85% of those were seen once. The ten largest clones add up to around 3.5% of the sample.

The collaborating institutions used their own protocols to collect whole blood in K2EDTA tubes. For TCRbeta analysis, collaborators shipped samples in one of three forms: frozen whole blood, isolated PBMCs, or DNA extracted from either of those sample types. The CDR3 measures 11 amino acids from cysteine to phenylalanine. Just the 33-base CDR3 DNA is kept, in frame starting at base 1. CDR1 DFQATT and CDR2 SNEGSKA are derived from the germline V gene (reference sequence). This sequence was found in a woman older than 75 with acute or convalescent COVID-19. Specimen: peripheral blood. The sequence is built from TRBV20-1 and TRBJ1-1; matching of 6 bases hints at TRBD1 as the D gene. The CDR3 corresponds to CRAGENTEAFF. In nucleotide form, the sequence is TGCAGGGCAGGGGAAAACACTGAAGCTTTCTTT.